Listed here are 32 T cell receptor beta chains from one sample, sequenced in a study of regulatory T cells in long-lasting Graves disease. To make TCR beta libraries, researchers used iRepertoire HTBI primers and Arm-PCR of CDR3 regions. TCRdb analysed the multiplex PCR reads with MiXCR anew, one entry per CDR3 protein. The sample shows approximately 540,000 distinct CDR3 sequences, about 12% of them seen only once. Time point noted: newly diagnosed GD, antithyroid drugs for less than 3 months. Scientists built the TCR library using RNA that was extracted from PBMCs. These records were also assigned to another study, of T cells in Graves' hyperthyroidism and ophthalmopathy.

The sequenced sample was peripheral blood mononuclear cells (PBMCs), obtained at new diagnosis, from a patient treated with antithyroid drugs. The receptors shown here come from a woman in her twenties or thirties with Graves disease.

This clonotype was found many times. The chain links TRBV18 to TRBJ2-7, with TRBD1 identical over 11 bases. This CDR3 region has 15 residues. V trimming: 8 bases; J trimming: 1 base; junction bases outside the gene matches: 7. Germline-derived CDR1 and CDR2 are KGHSH and LQKENI. The CDR3 bases are TGTGCCAGCAGCAGGGGACAGGGGGTGTCCTACGAGCAGTACTTC. Its protein product is CASSRGQGVSYEQYF.

This clonotype was found a few times. CDR3 DNA: TGTGCCAGCAGCTTAGCGCTGGGGAAGGGGTTTTACTTC. Amino acid sequence: CASSLALGKGFYF. The rearrangement joins TRBV7-9 to TRBJ2-5; TRBD1 might be the D (5 bases). The V end lost 0 bases, the J end lost 14 bases, and 16 bases lay between the germline ends. The CDR3 extends over 13 amino acids. Germline CDR1 and CDR2: SEHNR and FQNEAQ (reference sequence).

This clonotype was recorded many times. The chain links TRBV24-1 to TRBJ1-2; D might be TRBD1 (5 bases). CDR1 and CDR2 (germline): KGHDR, SFDVKD. This CDR3 is built from 14 residues. V lost 6 bases to trimming and J lost 4 bases, with 14 bases between them. The CDR3 bases are TGTGCCACCAGTTCAGGAGTCCAGGGCTATGGCTACACCTTC. Its protein product is CATSSGVQGYGYTF.

This clonotype was counted at least ten times. The chain links TRBV3-1 to TRBJ2-7; TRBD2 matches 8 bases. The CDR3 length is 19 residues. V lost 0 bases, J lost 0 bases, and 13 bases stayed unmatched. Per the germline V gene, CDR1 is LGHDT and CDR2 is YNNKEL (reference sequence). CDR3 nucleotides: TGTGCCAGCAGCCAAGAGATGGGGGTAGCGGGACCTTACTCCTACGAGCAGTACTTC. Amino acids: CASSQEMGVAGPYSYEQYF.

The chain recombines TRBV12-3 or TRBV12-4 with TRBJ2-1; 12 bases match TRBD2. J lost 9 bases, V lost 3 bases, and 6 bases had no gene match. The CDR3 length is 15 residues. CDR3 in DNA: TGTGCCAGCAGTTTTGGGCTAGCGGGAGGGTCTGAGCAGTTCTTC. Its protein is CASSFGLAGGSEQFF.

This clonotype came up many times. The CDR3 nucleotides read TGCGCCAGCAGCCAAGATCCTTCAGGGGGAACTGAAGCTTTCTTT. It translates to CASSQDPSGGTEAFF. The genes are TRBV4-3 and TRBJ1-1, with TRBD1 matching 7 bases. The CDR3 loop spans 15 amino acids. With V trimmed by 0 bases and J by 5 bases, 6 bases remained unmatched. Germline assignment: CDR1 LGHNA and CDR2 YSLEER.

Of note for this clonotype: A far larger clone is one nucleotide away, so this likely arose from a read error. V and J are TRBV12-3 or TRBV12-4 and TRBJ1-5, with 11 bases matching TRBD1. The CDR3 has 15 amino acids. The CDR3 nucleotides are TGTGCCAGCAGTCCCCGGACAGGGGGCAATCAGCCCCATCATTTT. This sequence encodes CASSPRTGGNQPHHF.

At least ten counts were recorded for this clonotype. The chain uses TRBV4-2 and TRBJ2-5; no definite D call. CDR3 size: 14 residues. The V gene lost 0 bases and the J gene lost 1 base, with 6 bases spanning the gap. Germline V gene sequence: CDR1 LGHNA, CDR2 YNFKEQ. CDR3 sequence: CASSQESGQETQYF. The CDR3 bases are TGTGCCAGCAGCCAAGAGTCAGGCCAAGAGACCCAGTACTTC.

The rearrangement joins TRBV10-3 to TRBJ2-7; TRBD2 agrees at 14 bases. Unmatched junction bases numbered 9, after V lost 3 bases and J lost 5 bases. Germline values: CDR1 ENHRY, CDR2 SYGVKD. This CDR3 region has 17 residues. The CDR3 loop reads CAISDPGTSGRIHEQYF. CDR3 DNA: TGTGCCATCAGTGACCCTGGGACTAGCGGGAGAATCCACGAGCAGTACTTC.

This clonotype was counted ten times or more. This chain joins TRBV7-9 and TRBJ2-3; TRBD2 matches 8 bases. Trimming took 5 bases from V and 4 from J; bases not matched to a gene: 5. This CDR3 has 14 residues. The V gene's germline CDR1 is SEHNR and CDR2 FQNEAQ (reference sequence). The CDR3 spells CASSQTSASDTQYF. The CDR3 DNA follows: TGTGCCAGCAGCCAGACTAGCGCATCAGATACGCAGTATTTT.

This clonotype came up many times. This chain connects TRBV30 to TRBJ1-1; the D gene is possibly TRBD1 (6 bases). Germline V gene data show CDR1 as GTSNPN and CDR2 as SVGIG (reference sequence). CDR3 size: 16 residues. With 0 bases removed from V and 4 bases from J, the gap between germline ends came to 18 bases. The CDR3 is CAWSVGGRGFGTEAFF. CDR3 nucleotides: TGTGCCTGGAGTGTAGGGGGGCGCGGTTTTGGCACTGAAGCTTTCTTT.

In this sample, this clonotype turned up many times. This chain uses TRBV6-1 with TRBJ1-2; D gene unclear. V was trimmed by 5 bases and J by 0 bases, leaving 13 bases between them. Germline lookup yields CDR1 MNHNS and CDR2 SASEGT. This CDR3 region has 15 residues. CDR3 in DNA: TGTGCCAGCAGTACCCGTCGGACCACTAACTATGGCTACACCTTC. It codes for CASSTRRTTNYGYTF.

This clonotype was observed at least ten times. The chain recombines TRBV27 with TRBJ2-3; TRBD2 matches at 7 bases. V shed 2 bases, J shed 5 bases, and the junction held 4 bases outside the gene matches. Germline V gene sequence: CDR1 MNHEY, CDR2 SMNVEV (reference sequence). The CDR3 runs to 14 residues. CDR3 DNA sequence: TGTGCCAGCAGTTTAGCGGGAGAGGAAGATACGCAGTATTTT. It specifies CASSLAGEEDTQYF.

Comments on this clonotype: A much larger clone differs from this one at a single base, so this may be a read error. The chain's CDR3 is CASSETEEFTDTQYF. CDR3 sequence (DNA): TGTGCCAGCAGTGAGACAGAGGAATTCACAGATACGCAGTATTTT. V usage is TRBV2 and J usage is TRBJ2-3; TRBD1 is a possible D gene (5 bases). This CDR3 spans 15 amino acids. Germline V gene lookup returns CDR1 SNHLY and CDR2 FYNNEI. The V end lost 3 bases, the J end lost 2 bases, and 12 bases lay between the germline ends. Filled out from reference TRBV2 and TRBJ2-3, the complete variable domain reads EPEVTQTPSHQVTQMGQEVILRCVPISNHLYFYWYRQILGQKVEFLVSFYNNEISEKSEIFDDQFSVERPDGSNFTLKIRSTKLEDSAMYFCASSETEEFTDTQYFGPGTRLTVL.

Ten or more counts support this clonotype. The chain is built from TRBV3-1 and TRBJ2-1; 9 bases line up with TRBD2. Germline-derived CDR1 and CDR2 are LGHDT and YNNKEL (reference sequence). This CDR3 is built from 20 residues. J lost 12 bases, V lost 0 bases, and 24 bases had no gene match. The chain's CDR3 is CASSQEGGIAGVAIEAGQFF. For the CDR3, the DNA is TGTGCCAGCAGCCAAGAAGGCGGGATAGCGGGAGTGGCTATTGAGGCGGGGCAGTTCTTC.

Details on this clonotype: A much larger clone sits a single nucleotide away, making a read error possible. The rearrangement uses TRBV6-2 or TRBV6-3 and TRBJ1-1; the D is unclear. Germline CDR1 reads MNHEY; CDR2 reads SVGEGT. There are 14 residues in the CDR3. The CDR3 nucleotides read TGTGCCGGCAGTCGTATGGTGGAGAACACTGAAGCTTTCTTT. Translated, it gives CAGSRMVENTEAFF.

This clonotype was counted ten times or more. The chain uses TRBV20-1 and TRBJ2-5, with D maybe TRBD2 (5 bases). CDR3 length equals 13 residues. Per the germline V gene, CDR1 is DFQATT and CDR2 is SNEGSKA (reference sequence). V lost 4 bases and J lost 7, with 16 bases in between. The CDR3 nucleotides read TGCAGTGCTAAAAGACGGGGAGAAGGGACCCAGTACTTC. This gives the protein CSAKRRGEGTQYF.

This clonotype has ten or more counts. J is TRBJ1-1 and V is TRBV7-2; no clear D. Deletions cut 1 base from V and 4 bases from J, with 10 bases between. The CDR3 is 14 residues long. CDR1 SGHTA and CDR2 FQGNSA come from the germline V gene. The CDR3 spells CASSLDRHSTEAFF. The CDR3 region has the DNA TGTGCCAGCAGCTTAGATCGGCATAGCACTGAAGCTTTCTTT.

This clonotype has a count of ten or more. The J gene is TRBJ2-2, the V gene TRBV7-9, with 10 bases aligning to TRBD1. The germline CDR1 and CDR2 sequences are SEHNR and FQNEAQ (reference sequence). Germline trimming cut 5 bases from V and 4 bases from J; bases unmatched to any gene: 10. This CDR3 comprises 17 residues. The CDR3 sequence: CASSQTPGQGSTGELFF. As DNA, the CDR3 is TGTGCCAGCAGCCAAACCCCGGGACAGGGGAGCACCGGGGAGCTGTTTTTT.

This clonotype appeared a few times. The CDR3 DNA reads as TGTGCCAGTAGTGATATGTTAACTGAAGCTTTCTTT. Amino acids: CASSDMLTEAFF. The chain joins TRBV19 to TRBJ1-1; D uncertain. V gave up 5 bases and J gave up 5 bases, with 9 bases separating them. Germline CDR1 reads LNHDA; CDR2 reads SQIVND (reference sequence). This CDR3 has 12 residues. Full variable domain (rest looked up from reference TRBV19 and TRBJ1-1): DGGITQSPKYLFRKEGQNVTLSCEQNLNHDAMYWYRQDPGQGLRLIYYSQIVNDFQKGDIAEGYSVSREKKESFPLTVTSAQKNPTAFYLCASSDMLTEAFFGQGTRLTVV.

V and J are TRBV28 and TRBJ2-7; TRBD2 might be the D (6 bases). From germline, CDR1 is MDHEN and CDR2 SYDVKM. There are 16 residues in the CDR3. The V end lost 4 bases, the J end lost 4 bases, and 20 bases lay between the germline ends. The CDR3 here is CASSSRGRVGGYEQYF. The CDR3 region has the DNA TGTGCCAGCAGTTCTCGGGGCCGAGTCGGGGGATACGAGCAGTACTTC.

This clonotype was found a few times. The chain is built from TRBV19 and TRBJ1-5; 8 nucleotides line up with TRBD1. The CDR3 runs to 18 residues. Germline trimming cut 6 bases from V and 1 base from J; bases unmatched to any gene: 14. CDR1 is LNHDA and CDR2 is SQIVND in the germline V gene (reference sequence). The CDR3 nucleotides are TGTGCCAGTAGCCGGGCTCCCATACAGGGGGTAAGCAATCAGCCCCAGCATTTT. This codes for CASSRAPIQGVSNQPQHF.

The V call is TRBV9, the J call TRBJ1-1; no firm D call. Germline CDR1 SGDLS, CDR2 YYNGEE. The V and J ends lost 3 bases and 0 bases respectively, with 9 bases between them. The CDR3 runs to 14 residues. CDR3 sequence reads: CASSAGNMNTEAFF. CDR3 DNA sequence: TGTGCCAGCAGCGCGGGGAACATGAACACTGAAGCTTTCTTT.

This clonotype was recorded at least ten times. The chain joins TRBV3-1 to TRBJ2-1, with unresolved D. V lost 0 bases, J lost 7 bases, and 7 bases lay in between. This CDR3 is 13 amino acids long. CDR1 LGHDT and CDR2 YNNKEL come from the germline V gene (reference sequence). CDR3 nucleotides: TGTGCCAGCAGCCAAGATCTGAGTAATGAGCAGTTCTTC. It encodes CASSQDLSNEQFF.

This clonotype was detected only a few times. V is TRBV5-8 and J is TRBJ2-5; D is perhaps TRBD1 (6 bases). The CDR3 extends over 13 amino acids. The ends were cut back, 4 bases at V and 5 bases at J, with 12 bases in the middle. Germline assignment: CDR1 SGHTS and CDR2 YDEGEE. In DNA, the CDR3 is TGTGCCAGCAGCCGACAGGTTTCGGAGACCCAGTACTTC. The encoded protein is CASSRQVSETQYF. The complete variable domain, with remaining parts taken from reference TRBV5-8 and TRBJ2-5, reads EAGVTQSPTHLIKTRGQQATLRCSPISGHTSVYWYQQALGLGLQFLLWYDEGEERNRGNFPPRFSGRQFPNYSSELNVNALELEDSALYLCASSRQVSETQYFGPGTRLLVL.

This clonotype was counted a single time. This chain joins TRBV6-1 and TRBJ2-7; weak D call: TRBD1 (6 bases). The CDR3 length is 14 residues. The ends were cut back, 6 bases at V and 5 bases at J, with 17 bases in the middle. In germline, CDR1 is MNHNS, CDR2 SASEGT. The CDR3 nucleotides read TGTGCCAGCAGCCCGGGACACCCCTTTGACGAGCAGTACTTC. It is translated as CASSPGHPFDEQYF.

This clonotype was picked up a small number of times. This chain joins TRBV5-1 and TRBJ2-1; 12 bases align to TRBD2. CDR3 length: 18 amino acids. The trim removed 2 bases at V and 2 bases at J, leaving 8 bases unmatched. The germline CDR1 and CDR2 sequences are SGHRS and YFSETQ. In DNA, the CDR3 is TGCGCCAGCAGCTTAGCTAGCGGGAGGGCCAGCGCCTACAATGAGCAGTTCTTC. The encoded protein is CASSLASGRASAYNEQFF.

The table lists this clonotype with many counts. The chain uses TRBV6-2 or TRBV6-3 and TRBJ2-3; unclear D gene. CDR3 length: 14 amino acids. V dropped 6 bases and J dropped 1 base, with 11 bases sitting between them. The germline gives CDR1 MNHEY, CDR2 SVGEGT. The CDR3 here is CASRDLRRTDTQYF. Written as DNA, the CDR3 is TGTGCCAGCAGAGACCTGAGGCGCACAGATACGCAGTATTTT.

This clonotype was recorded at least ten times. V gene TRBV7-7 combines with J gene TRBJ2-5; TRBD2 is a possible D gene (6 bases). This CDR3 spans 15 amino acids. Trimming removed 0 bases from V and 5 bases from J, with 13 bases in between. Germline V gene sequence: CDR1 SSHAT, CDR2 FNYEAQ (reference sequence). The CDR3 loop reads CASSLAPGVVETQYF. The CDR3 DNA reads as TGTGCCAGCAGCTTAGCGCCGGGGGTGGTGGAGACCCAGTACTTC.

This clonotype showed up many times. J is TRBJ1-4 and V is TRBV27; 7 bases align to TRBD1. Germline CDR1 is MNHEY and CDR2 is SMNVEV (reference sequence). With V trimmed by 4 bases and J by 7 bases, 9 bases remained unmatched. The CDR3 runs 15 residues. The CDR3 nucleotides are TGTGCCAGCAGTTCTTACAGGGGTAGGGGTGAAAAACTGTTTTTT. The encoded protein is CASSSYRGRGEKLFF.

V and J are TRBV7-9 and TRBJ2-3, with TRBD2 identical over 9 bases. CDR1 and CDR2 from the germline V gene are SEHNR and FQNEAQ (reference sequence). The length of the CDR3 is 16 residues. The V segment lost 2 bases and the J segment 2 bases; nucleotides outside the gene matches: 5. The CDR3 region has the DNA TGTGCCAGCAGCTTACCGACTAGCGGTGACACAGATACGCAGTATTTT. Protein: CASSLPTSGDTDTQYF. Drawing the rest from reference TRBV7-9 and TRBJ2-3, the complete variable domain is DTGVSQNPRHKITKRGQNVTFRCDPISEHNRLYWYRQTLGQGPEFLTYFQNEAQLEKSRLLSDRFSAERPKGSFSTLEIQRTEQGDSAMYLCASSLPTSGDTDTQYFGPGTRLTVL.

The rearrangement links TRBV20-1 to TRBJ2-3; TRBD1 might be the D (6 bases). V lost 5 bases, J lost 1 base, and 10 bases lay in between. The CDR3 consists of 13 residues. CDR1 DFQATT and CDR2 SNEGSKA come from the germline V gene (reference sequence). The CDR3 spells CSAEGDGTDTQYF. The CDR3 coding sequence is TGCAGTGCTGAGGGGGACGGCACAGATACGCAGTATTTT.